The rows below give T cell receptor beta chains drawn from one sample of a study of blood T cell repertoires in COVID-19. Assay used: immunoSEQ multiplex PCR; TCRdb lists only in-frame clones, some missing. The sample has 150,000 to 180,000 clones; 70% to 85% are singletons. What was sequenced was peripheral blood. The source of these receptors is a man aged 60-69 years with COVID-19, enrolled during active disease. Both conserved end residues are part of each CDR3. The order of the fields is V gene, D gene, J gene, clone size, CDR3 protein, CDR3 DNA. D genes are given only for firm matches. For some rows the clone size is stated as once, few or many, or as a class when expanded; others skip it.

v_call: TRBV5-1
d_call: NA
j_call: TRBJ1-6
clone_size: NA
cdr3_aa: CASSLGDNSPLHF
cdr3_nt: TGCGCCAGCAGCTTGGGAGATAATTCACCCCTCCACTTT

v_call: TRBV3-1/TRBV3-2
d_call: TRBD1
j_call: TRBJ1-1
clone_size: NA
cdr3_aa: CASNLAGGNTEAFF
cdr3_nt: TGTGCCAGCAACCTAGCAGGGGGCAACACTGAAGCTTTCTTT

v_call: TRBV12-5
d_call: TRBD1
j_call: TRBJ1-5
clone_size: few
cdr3_aa: CASVRQGAQPQHF
cdr3_nt: TGTGCTAGTGTAAGACAGGGGGCACAGCCCCAGCATTTT

v_call: TRBV28
d_call: TRBD1
j_call: TRBJ2-3
clone_size: NA
cdr3_aa: CASRGRTGADTQYF
cdr3_nt: TGTGCCAGCAGGGGAAGGACAGGGGCAGATACGCAGTATTTT

v_call: TRBV6-5
d_call: NA
j_call: TRBJ1-5
clone_size: NA
cdr3_aa: CASSYSQDSNQPQHF
cdr3_nt: TGTGCCAGCAGTTACTCCCAGGATAGCAATCAGCCCCAGCATTTT

v_call: TRBV12-1
d_call: NA
j_call: TRBJ2-1
clone_size: NA
cdr3_aa: CASSFAGTSAYNEQFF
cdr3_nt: TGTGCCAGCAGCTTTGCTGGGACTAGCGCTTACAATGAGCAGTTCTTC

v_call: TRBV7-2
d_call: TRBD1
j_call: TRBJ2-3
clone_size: NA
cdr3_aa: CASSLGTGVGTDTQYF
cdr3_nt: TGTGCCAGCAGCTTAGGTACAGGGGTCGGCACAGATACGCAGTATTTT

v_call: TRBV6-5
d_call: NA
j_call: TRBJ1-3
clone_size: few
cdr3_aa: CASSQQSDWTIYF
cdr3_nt: TGTGCCAGCAGTCAACAATCCGATTGGACCATATATTTT

v_call: TRBV5-1
d_call: NA
j_call: TRBJ2-7
clone_size: NA
cdr3_aa: CASSSQRTDTGEQYF
cdr3_nt: TGCGCCAGCAGCTCGCAAAGGACAGATACTGGCGAGCAGTACTTC

v_call: TRBV2
d_call: NA
j_call: TRBJ1-3
clone_size: NA
cdr3_aa: CASSLVPGNTIYF
cdr3_nt: TGTGCCAGCAGTTTAGTTCCCGGAAACACCATATATTTT

v_call: TRBV19
d_call: NA
j_call: TRBJ1-5
clone_size: NA
cdr3_aa: CASSIGNSNQPQHF
cdr3_nt: TGTGCCAGTAGTATCGGGAATAGCAATCAGCCCCAGCATTTT

v_call: TRBV21-1
d_call: NA
j_call: TRBJ1-2
clone_size: NA
cdr3_aa: CASSKSPAYVFTGQGSYGYTF
cdr3_nt: TGTGCCAGCAGCAAAAGCCCAGCCTACGTTTTCACTGGCCAGGGCAGCTATGGCTACACCTTC

v_call: TRBV24-1
d_call: NA
j_call: TRBJ1-1
clone_size: NA
cdr3_aa: CATSDARQNTEAFF
cdr3_nt: TGTGCCACCAGTGACGCCCGACAGAACACTGAAGCTTTCTTT

v_call: TRBV9
d_call: NA
j_call: TRBJ1-1
clone_size: NA
cdr3_aa: CASSVGAGVVTEAFF
cdr3_nt: TGTGCCAGCAGCGTAGGGGCGGGGGTAGTCACTGAAGCTTTCTTT

v_call: TRBV24-1
d_call: TRBD2
j_call: TRBJ2-3
clone_size: NA
cdr3_aa: CATSDLSGTGADTQYF
cdr3_nt: TGTGCCACCAGTGACTTAAGCGGGACGGGCGCAGATACGCAGTATTTT

v_call: TRBV19
d_call: NA
j_call: TRBJ2-1
clone_size: NA
cdr3_aa: CASSKGSGTPTSYNEQFF
cdr3_nt: TGTGCCAGTAGTAAGGGGAGCGGGACACCAACCTCCTACAATGAGCAGTTCTTC

v_call: TRBV19
d_call: NA
j_call: TRBJ1-3
clone_size: NA
cdr3_aa: CASSSGSGNTIYF
cdr3_nt: TGTGCCAGTAGTTCGGGATCTGGAAACACCATATATTTT

v_call: TRBV28
d_call: NA
j_call: TRBJ2-1
clone_size: NA
cdr3_aa: CASSSVAGLMGEQFF
cdr3_nt: TGTGCCAGCAGTTCCGTGGCAGGTTTAATGGGTGAGCAGTTCTTC

v_call: TRBV4-2
d_call: TRBD2
j_call: TRBJ2-2
clone_size: many
cdr3_aa: CASSRTAGGPDTGELFF
cdr3_nt: TGTGCCAGCAGCCGAACAGCGGGAGGGCCGGACACCGGGGAGCTGTTTTTT

v_call: TRBV27
d_call: TRBD1
j_call: TRBJ1-1
clone_size: NA
cdr3_aa: CASSLSGTGVPSEAFF
cdr3_nt: TGTGCCAGCAGTTTATCAGGGACAGGGGTTCCCTCTGAAGCTTTCTTT

v_call: TRBV16
d_call: TRBD1
j_call: TRBJ1-1
clone_size: NA
cdr3_aa: CASSQNRGRSTEAFF
cdr3_nt: TGTGCCAGCAGCCAGAACAGGGGGCGTAGTACTGAAGCTTTCTTT

v_call: TRBV2
d_call: NA
j_call: TRBJ2-5
clone_size: NA
cdr3_aa: CASSEVGRGEETQYF
cdr3_nt: TGTGCCAGCAGTGAAGTGGGCAGGGGGGAAGAGACCCAGTACTTC

v_call: TRBV24-1
d_call: NA
j_call: TRBJ1-5
clone_size: NA
cdr3_aa: CATSDFEAGPQHF
cdr3_nt: TGTGCCACCAGTGATTTCGAGGCTGGCCCCCAGCATTTT

v_call: TRBV6-5
d_call: NA
j_call: TRBJ2-2
clone_size: NA
cdr3_aa: CASSLDRSSGELFF
cdr3_nt: TGTGCCAGCAGCCTAGACAGGTCCTCGGGGGAGCTGTTTTTT

v_call: TRBV5-5
d_call: NA
j_call: TRBJ1-2
clone_size: NA
cdr3_aa: CASSLEGVGFSGYTF
cdr3_nt: TGTGCCAGCAGCTTGGAAGGGGTAGGATTCTCTGGCTACACCTTC

v_call: TRBV5-4
d_call: TRBD1
j_call: TRBJ2-7
clone_size: NA
cdr3_aa: CASSLGQGAMYEQYF
cdr3_nt: TGTGCCAGCAGCTTGGGCCAGGGGGCTATGTACGAGCAGTACTTC

v_call: TRBV7-9
d_call: TRBD1
j_call: TRBJ1-4
clone_size: NA
cdr3_aa: CASSPGTGATNEKLFF
cdr3_nt: TGTGCCAGCAGCCCAGGGACAGGGGCAACTAATGAAAAACTGTTTTTT

v_call: TRBV4-3
d_call: TRBD1
j_call: TRBJ1-3
clone_size: NA
cdr3_aa: CASSQTRGDTIYF
cdr3_nt: TGCGCCAGCAGCCAAACCAGGGGGGACACCATATATTTT

v_call: TRBV19
d_call: TRBD1
j_call: TRBJ1-2
clone_size: NA
cdr3_aa: CASSRDRDNNYGYTF
cdr3_nt: TGTGCCAGTAGTCGGGACAGAGATAATAACTATGGCTACACCTTC

v_call: TRBV7-8
d_call: NA
j_call: TRBJ2-7
clone_size: NA
cdr3_aa: CASRPRSATYEQYF
cdr3_nt: TGTGCCAGCAGACCCCGGTCCGCAACCTACGAGCAGTACTTC

v_call: TRBV6-1
d_call: NA
j_call: TRBJ1-1
clone_size: NA
cdr3_aa: CASSDDRSYTEAFF
cdr3_nt: TGTGCCAGCAGTGACGACAGGTCGTACACTGAAGCTTTCTTT

v_call: TRBV19
d_call: TRBD1
j_call: TRBJ1-1
clone_size: NA
cdr3_aa: CASSQKTGAQGRMNTEAFF
cdr3_nt: TGTGCCAGTAGCCAAAAGACAGGGGCCCAGGGGCGTATGAACACTGAAGCTTTCTTT

v_call: TRBV29-1
d_call: NA
j_call: TRBJ1-5
clone_size: NA
cdr3_aa: CSVVISGGSNQPQHF
cdr3_nt: TGCAGCGTTGTCATTTCGGGAGGTAGCAATCAGCCCCAGCATTTT

v_call: TRBV9
d_call: NA
j_call: TRBJ1-6
clone_size: NA
cdr3_aa: CASSIEQGSSSPLHF
cdr3_nt: TGTGCCAGCAGCATAGAACAGGGATCCTCATCACCCCTCCACTTT

v_call: TRBV11-3
d_call: NA
j_call: TRBJ2-2
clone_size: NA
cdr3_aa: CASRLSGKNTGELFF
cdr3_nt: TGTGCCAGCAGACTTTCGGGGAAGAACACCGGGGAGCTGTTTTTT

v_call: TRBV4-2
d_call: NA
j_call: TRBJ1-4
clone_size: NA
cdr3_aa: CATQPEGTNEKLFF
cdr3_nt: TGTGCCACCCAGCCGGAGGGGACTAATGAAAAACTGTTTTTT

v_call: TRBV28
d_call: NA
j_call: TRBJ1-2
clone_size: NA
cdr3_aa: CASGNPTEGRYGYTF
cdr3_nt: TGTGCCAGCGGCAACCCCACGGAAGGGAGGTATGGCTACACCTTC

v_call: TRBV18
d_call: TRBD1
j_call: TRBJ2-7
clone_size: NA
cdr3_aa: CASSPGTGILYEQYF
cdr3_nt: TGTGCCAGCTCACCTGGGACAGGGATCCTCTACGAGCAGTACTTC

v_call: TRBV2
d_call: TRBD2
j_call: TRBJ2-3
clone_size: NA
cdr3_aa: CASRLAGGSDGTQYF
cdr3_nt: TGTGCCAGCAGGCTAGCGGGGGGGTCGGACGGTACGCAATATTTT

v_call: TRBV5-5
d_call: TRBD1
j_call: TRBJ1-1
clone_size: NA
cdr3_aa: CASSWAGTGFAEAFF
cdr3_nt: TGTGCCAGCAGCTGGGCCGGGACAGGGTTTGCTGAAGCTTTCTTT

v_call: TRBV27
d_call: TRBD1
j_call: TRBJ1-2
clone_size: NA
cdr3_aa: CASSPRQGVYYGYTF
cdr3_nt: TGTGCCAGCAGTCCCCGACAGGGTGTGTATTATGGCTACACCTTC

v_call: TRBV6-6
d_call: NA
j_call: TRBJ1-2
clone_size: once
cdr3_aa: CASRGAGTNYGYTF
cdr3_nt: TGTGCCAGCCGCGGGGCAGGGACTAACTATGGCTACACCTTC

v_call: TRBV7-9
d_call: NA
j_call: TRBJ2-4
clone_size: NA
cdr3_aa: CASSSGEWVGEAKNIQYF
cdr3_nt: TGTGCCAGCAGCTCGGGGGAATGGGTCGGGGAAGCCAAAAACATTCAGTACTTC

v_call: TRBV5-4
d_call: TRBD1
j_call: TRBJ2-3
clone_size: NA
cdr3_aa: CASSPAQGLWGTDTQYF
cdr3_nt: TGTGCCAGCAGCCCGGCACAGGGGCTCTGGGGCACAGATACGCAGTATTTT

v_call: TRBV20-1
d_call: TRBD2
j_call: TRBJ2-3
clone_size: few
cdr3_aa: CSAKTSGSVLF
cdr3_nt: TGCAGTGCTAAGACTAGCGGGAGTGTATTATTT

v_call: TRBV2
d_call: NA
j_call: TRBJ1-6
clone_size: once
cdr3_aa: CASKGQSSYNSPLHF
cdr3_nt: TGTGCCAGCAAAGGACAGAGCTCCTATAATTCACCCCTCCACTTT

v_call: TRBV7-3
d_call: TRBD2
j_call: TRBJ2-2
clone_size: NA
cdr3_aa: CATSGGPSAGELFF
cdr3_nt: TGTGCCACCTCGGGAGGGCCCTCGGCCGGGGAGCTGTTTTTT

v_call: TRBV6-2/TRBV6-3
d_call: TRBD1
j_call: TRBJ1-1
clone_size: NA
cdr3_aa: CASSDPTGPNTEAFF
cdr3_nt: TGTGCCAGCAGTGACCCGACAGGGCCCAACACTGAAGCTTTCTTT

v_call: TRBV27
d_call: NA
j_call: TRBJ1-4
clone_size: NA
cdr3_aa: CASSYNRAEKLFF
cdr3_nt: TGTGCCAGCAGTTATAACAGGGCGGAAAAACTGTTTTTT

v_call: TRBV13
d_call: TRBD1
j_call: TRBJ1-1
clone_size: NA
cdr3_aa: CASSSDRGWHTEAFF
cdr3_nt: TGTGCCAGCAGCTCGGACAGGGGGTGGCACACTGAAGCTTTCTTT

v_call: TRBV5-1
d_call: TRBD1
j_call: TRBJ2-2
clone_size: NA
cdr3_aa: CASSRDRANTGELFF
cdr3_nt: TGCGCCAGCAGCCGGGACAGGGCGAACACCGGGGAGCTGTTTTTT

v_call: TRBV19
d_call: NA
j_call: TRBJ1-5
clone_size: NA
cdr3_aa: CASSSSGDNQPQHF
cdr3_nt: TGTGCCAGTAGTTCTTCAGGGGACAATCAGCCCCAGCATTTT